This T cell receptor (beta chain) was recorded in a study of T cells in Graves' hyperthyroidism and ophthalmopathy. Overall study findings and caveats: For ophthalmopathy, model prediction preceded onset by a median about 6 months. Also found in blood were most expanded thyroid clonotypes above 0.001. Ophthalmopathy and stable hyperthyroidism were told apart by a 13 V-J model.

Amplified TCR beta CDR3 regions derived from RNA transcripts. The HTBI set primed first-round TCR CDR3 RT-PCR. MiXCR was run by TCRdb on the multiplex PCR reads, yielding one entry per CDR3 protein. The sample holds over 500,000 distinct CDR3 sequences; 15% to 20% are singletons and the top ten take less than 30%. The germline V and J ends were trimmed by 9 bases and 6 bases, with 14 bases remaining between them. The CDR3 consists of 12 residues. CDR1 and CDR2 from the germline V gene are MNHEY and SVGEGT. This clonotype was counted many times. Its antigen is still unknown. The specimen sequenced was blood. This sequence was found in a woman aged 25 to 39 with Graves' ophthalmopathy. The rearrangement joins TRBV6-2 or TRBV6-3 to TRBJ1-2; D ambiguous. Here the CDR3 DNA reads TGTGCCAGTGGGTCGACATTCGATGGCTACACCTTC. It encodes CASGSTFDGYTF.